The 31 T cell receptor beta chains reported below all come from one sample, sequenced in a study of shared clonotypes between healthy human individuals. The table came from immunoSEQ multiplex PCR; TCRdb's copy has only in-frame clones and leaves some out. The table shows roughly 2.5 million clones, with roughly 92% occurring only once. The sample consisted of naive CD4+ T cells sorted from blood. Subset noted: CD45RA+ positively selected. These receptors originate from a man younger than 30 in good health.

Only one count was recorded for this clone. The chain couples TRBV7-9 to TRBJ1-1; TRBD1 agrees at 9 bases. With 5 bases clipped from V and 0 bases from J, the junction kept 13 bases outside the gene matches. The CDR3 extends over 18 amino acids. Germline V gene sequence: CDR1 SEHNR, CDR2 FQNEAQ (reference sequence). CDR3 loop: CASSPWDRAGSVNTEAFF. The CDR3 nucleotides are TGTGCCAGCAGCCCATGGGACAGGGCGGGTTCGGTGAACACTGAAGCTTTCTTT. Full variable domain (missing parts from reference TRBV7-9 and TRBJ1-1): DTGVSQNPRHKITKRGQNVTFRCDPISEHNRLYWYRQTLGQGPEFLTYFQNEAQLEKSRLLSDRFSAERPKGSFSTLEIQRTEQGDSAMYLCASSPWDRAGSVNTEAFFGQGTRLTVV.

This clone has only one observation. The chain recombines TRBV30 with TRBJ1-1, with 9 bases matching TRBD1. The V and J ends lost 5 bases and 0 bases, in that order; junction bases with no gene match: 19. Germline assignment: CDR1 GTSNPN and CDR2 SVGIG (reference sequence). CDR3 size: 19 residues. This CDR3 is CAWDRDRVFSADLNTEAFF. The DNA of the CDR3 is TGTGCCTGGGACCGGGACAGGGTGTTCAGTGCCGATTTGAACACTGAAGCTTTCTTT.

The J gene is TRBJ2-5, the V gene TRBV19, with 7 bases fitting TRBD1. This CDR3 spans 14 amino acids. From germline, CDR1 is LNHDA and CDR2 SQIVND (reference sequence). The ends lost 5 bases at V and 1 base at J; junction bases unmatched: 4. As DNA, the CDR3 is TGTGCCAGTAGTGGGACAGCCCTCCAAGAGACCCAGTACTTC. Its protein product is CASSGTALQETQYF.

With respect to this clone: This sample also contains other DNA sequences that code for the same CDR3. The rearrangement joins TRBV5-1 to TRBJ2-5; D is unclear. CDR3 length: 14 amino acids. Germline assignment: CDR1 SGHRS and CDR2 YFSETQ. The V gene lost 1 base and the J gene lost 2 bases, with 9 bases spanning the gap. In nucleotides, the CDR3 is TGCGCCAGCAGCTTGCGCCGAGCTCAAGAGACCCAGTACTTC. Protein: CASSLRRAQETQYF.

The V gene is TRBV23-1, the J gene TRBJ1-6, with unresolved D. TRBV23-1 is an ORF, with its function uncertain. This CDR3 has 17 amino acids. V lost 10 bases and J lost 4, with 23 bases in between. The DNA of the CDR3 is TGCGCCAACAACGAAGATACTCCGGTGGGGTATAATTCACCCCTCCACTTT. This encodes CANNEDTPVGYNSPLHF.

The rearrangement joins TRBV7-2 to TRBJ2-1; D might be TRBD2 (5 bases). V lost 8 bases and J 6 bases, leaving 17 bases between the germline ends. Germline loops: CDR1 SGHTA, CDR2 FQGNSA. The CDR3 has 14 residues. The CDR3 protein is CASGPGNRGNEQFF. The CDR3 DNA follows: TGTGCCAGCGGGCCGGGAAACCGAGGCAATGAGCAGTTCTTC.

The chain recombines TRBV6-6 with TRBJ2-5; 7 bases agree with TRBD1. The CDR3 totals 14 residues. V trimming: 6 bases; J trimming: 1 base; junction bases outside the gene matches: 5. Germline CDR1 MNHNY, CDR2 SVGAGI (reference sequence). The CDR3 DNA reads TGTGCCAGCAGCCAGGGACAGTTCCAAGAGACCCAGTACTTC. Its protein is CASSQGQFQETQYF.

The rearrangement links TRBV30 to TRBJ2-7; unclear D gene. CDR3 length equals 13 residues. Germline V CDR1 and CDR2: GTSNPN, SVGIG (reference sequence). With 1 base removed from V and 0 bases from J, the gap between germline ends came to 7 bases. The CDR3 sequence: CAWSAKGSYEQYF. CDR3 nucleotide sequence: TGTGCCTGGAGTGCCAAGGGCTCCTACGAGCAGTACTTC.

Remarks on this clone: Other DNA sequences within the sample encode an identical CDR3. The J gene is TRBJ2-7, the V gene TRBV5-1; D tentatively reads TRBD1 or TRBD2 (5 bases each). V was clipped by 0 bases and J by 2 bases, with 9 bases between them. Germline CDR1 and CDR2: SGHRS and YFSETQ. There are 14 residues in the CDR3. CDR3 sequence: CASSLAGRTYEQYF. In DNA, the CDR3 is TGCGCCAGCAGCTTGGCAGGGAGAACCTACGAGCAGTACTTC. Combining the CDR3 with reference TRBV5-1 and TRBJ2-7 gives the whole variable domain KAGVTQTPRYLIKTRGQQVTLSCSPISGHRSVSWYQQTPGQGLQFLFEYFSETQRNKGNFPGRFSGRQFSNSRSEMNVSTLELGDSALYLCASSLAGRTYEQYFGPGTRLTVT.

The chain couples TRBV9 to TRBJ2-7; the D is unclear. Trimming took 0 bases from V and 5 from J, leaving 21 bases between them. Germline lookup yields CDR1 SGDLS and CDR2 YYNGEE. The CDR3 sequence is 17 residues long. The CDR3 coding sequence is TGTGCCAGCAGCGTAGGTCACAGTCAAATTTCTCCTAACGAGCAGTACTTC. This gives the protein CASSVGHSQISPNEQYF.

V gene TRBV5-1 combines with J gene TRBJ2-3, with a tentative D call TRBD2 (5 bases). CDR1 is SGHRS and CDR2 is YFSETQ in the germline V gene. The V end lost 6 bases, the J end lost 0 bases, and 11 bases lay between the germline ends. This CDR3 spans 14 amino acids. CDR3 residues: CASTLAGSTDTQYF. The CDR3 bases are TGCGCCAGCACCCTTGCGGGCAGCACAGATACGCAGTATTTT.

J is TRBJ2-3 and V is TRBV27; D perhaps matches TRBD1 (5 bases). Per the germline V gene, CDR1 is MNHEY and CDR2 is SMNVEV (reference sequence). This CDR3 has 17 residues. Trimming left V 4 bases short and J 1 base short, with 18 bases between. The CDR3 reads CASSSPSRAFGTDTQYF. For the CDR3, the DNA is TGTGCCAGCAGTTCCCCCTCCAGGGCATTTGGCACAGATACGCAGTATTTT.

The chain couples TRBV27 to TRBJ2-1; TRBD1 matches at 7 bases. This CDR3 spans 16 amino acids. V lost 10 bases, J lost 5 bases, and 17 bases stayed unmatched. CDR1 MNHEY and CDR2 SMNVEV come from the germline V gene (reference sequence). In DNA, the CDR3 is TGTGCCACCAGAACCGGAACAGGGGATTACGACAATGAGCAGTTCTTC. Translation: CATRTGTGDYDNEQFF.

The chain carries TRBV30 and TRBJ1-1; D perhaps matches TRBD1 (5 bases). From germline, CDR1 is GTSNPN and CDR2 SVGIG (reference sequence). Trimming stripped 3 bases from V and 1 base from J, with 9 bases between. The CDR3 runs to 13 residues. The CDR3 DNA follows: TGTGCCTGGAGCCATACAGGGAACACTGAAGCTTTCTTT. As protein: CAWSHTGNTEAFF. The full variable domain, in which reference TRBV30 and TRBJ1-1 provide the parts outside the CDR3, is SQTIHQWPATLVQPVGSPLSLECTVEGTSNPNLYWYRQAAGRGLQLLFYSVGIGQISSEVPQNLSASRPQDRQFILSSKKLLLSDSGFYLCAWSHTGNTEAFFGQGTRLTVV.

The genes are TRBV11-2 and TRBJ1-2; TRBD1 aligns across 7 bases. The V segment lost 5 bases and the J segment 7 bases; nucleotides outside the gene matches: 7. In germline, CDR1 is SGHAT, CDR2 FQNNGV. CDR3 length: 13 amino acids. CDR3: CASSPLGQAGYTF. DNA for the CDR3: TGTGCCAGCAGCCCACTCGGACAGGCTGGCTACACCTTC.

This clone has just one count. The DNA is omitted, as the CDR3 cannot be located on it reliably, and the CDR3 follows TCRdb's listing. The rearrangement links TRBV28 to TRBJ2-7. The CDR3 spans 13 amino acids, including both terminal residues. CDR1 MDHEN and CDR2 SYDVKM come from the germline V gene. CDR3 sequence reads: CASSSSISYEQYF.

The chain uses TRBV6-6 and TRBJ1-4, with unresolved D. CDR3 length: 14 amino acids. Germline CDR1 reads MNHNY; CDR2 reads SVGAGI (reference sequence). V lost 7 bases and J 7 bases, leaving 16 bases between the germline ends. CDR3 DNA: TGTGCCAGCACCCTGCCGGCGGAGGGTGAAAAACTGTTTTTT. This sequence encodes CASTLPAEGEKLFF.

This chain connects TRBV19 to TRBJ1-2; 7 bases line up with TRBD1. Germline assignment: CDR1 LNHDA and CDR2 SQIVND (reference sequence). The CDR3 loop spans 16 amino acids. With 7 bases clipped from V and 4 bases from J, the junction kept 15 bases outside the gene matches. The DNA of the CDR3 is TGTGCCAGTACTGACAGGGCGCCGCAAAAAGTCTATGGCTACACCTTC. Translation gives CASTDRAPQKVYGYTF.

This chain connects TRBV27 to TRBJ1-2; 7 nucleotides agree with TRBD1. The germline gives CDR1 MNHEY, CDR2 SMNVEV (reference sequence). There are 14 residues in the CDR3. V lost 4 bases, J lost 0 bases, and 2 bases stayed unmatched. CDR3 DNA: TGTGCCAGCAGTTGGGACAGCACTAACTATGGCTACACCTTC. Its protein product is CASSWDSTNYGYTF.

The gene calls are TRBV25-1 and TRBJ1-1; D is undetermined. Trimming took off 0 bases at V and 3 bases at J, with 11 bases between the two ends. The CDR3 has 15 amino acids. Germline assignment: CDR1 MGHDK and CDR2 SYGVNS. CDR3 sequence (DNA): TGTGCCAGCAGTGAATATGATGCAGTCTACACTGAAGCTTTCTTT. Protein product: CASSEYDAVYTEAFF.

Points on this clone: This CDR3 is also generated by other DNA sequences in the sample. The chain uses TRBV28 and TRBJ2-6, with D possibly matching TRBD1 (6 bases). The germline V gene has CDR1 MDHEN and CDR2 SYDVKM. The CDR3 has 16 residues. V was pared by 3 bases and J by 0 bases, with 9 bases between. DNA of the CDR3: TGTGCCAGCAGTTTCTCAGGGGACTCTGGGGCCAACGTCCTGACTTTC. This codes for CASSFSGDSGANVLTF. Using reference TRBV28 and TRBJ2-6 for the parts outside the CDR3, the full variable domain is DVKVTQSSRYLVKRTGEKVFLECVQDMDHENMFWYRQDPGLGLRLIYFSYDVKMKEKGDIPEGYSVSREKKERFSLILESASTNQTSMYLCASSFSGDSGANVLTFGAGSRLTVL.

Worth noting for this clone: The sample carries other DNA sequences with the same CDR3. V gene TRBV6-5 combines with J gene TRBJ2-7; 7 bases are shared with TRBD1. The V gene end was trimmed by 5 bases and the J gene end by 1 base; junction bases not matched to a gene: 5. CDR1 and CDR2 from the germline V gene are MNHEY and SVGAGI. CDR3 length equals 14 residues. The CDR3 loop reads CASSTRTGSYEQYF. In DNA form, the CDR3 reads TGTGCCAGCAGTACAAGGACAGGTTCCTACGAGCAGTACTTC.

Written as DNA, the CDR3 is TGTGCCAGCAGCTTAAGTCGGGCCGTAGGTGAGCAGTTCTTC. It yields the protein CASSLSRAVGEQFF. The chain employs TRBV7-2 and TRBJ2-1, with D unclear. Trimming removed 2 bases from V and 9 bases from J, with 14 bases in between. Germline V gene lookup returns CDR1 SGHTA and CDR2 FQGNSA. This CDR3 spans 14 amino acids.

The chain uses TRBV7-9 and TRBJ1-5, with TRBD1 matching 10 bases. Trimming removed 3 bases from V and 6 bases from J; junction bases left unmatched: 17. CDR1 and CDR2 from the germline V gene are SEHNR and FQNEAQ (reference sequence). The CDR3 has 19 amino acids. CDR3 amino acids: CASSLDYHSRDRGFQPQHF. The DNA for the CDR3 is TGTGCCAGCAGCTTGGATTATCACTCCCGGGACAGGGGTTTTCAGCCCCAGCATTTT.

This chain connects TRBV10-1 to TRBJ2-7, with D maybe TRBD1 (6 bases). This CDR3 has 13 amino acids. CDR1 and CDR2 from the germline V gene are WNHNN and SYGVQD (reference sequence). With 5 bases removed from V and 6 bases from J, the gap between germline ends came to 14 bases. CDR3: CASSPGTPPEQYF. The CDR3 DNA reads TGCGCCAGCAGTCCCGGGACACCGCCCGAGCAGTACTTC.

V gene TRBV29-1 combines with J gene TRBJ2-7, with 7 bases that match TRBD1. CDR3 length equals 11 residues. Trimming removed 6 bases from V and 5 bases from J; junction bases left unmatched: 4. Germline V gene lookup returns CDR1 SQVTM and CDR2 ANQGSEA. The CDR3 sequence is CSVRDSNEQYF. The CDR3 DNA reads as TGCAGCGTCCGGGACAGCAACGAGCAGTACTTC.

This clone was detected once. The chain is built from TRBV7-2 and TRBJ2-6, with a weak D call TRBD1 (5 bases). Germline-derived CDR1 and CDR2 are SGHTA and FQGNSA. The V gene lost 5 bases and the J gene lost 0 bases, with 17 bases spanning the gap. The CDR3 is 18 residues long. The CDR3 loop reads CASSPVMGLVSGANVLTF. CDR3 coding DNA: TGTGCCAGCAGCCCGGTAATGGGGCTAGTCTCTGGGGCCAACGTCCTGACTTTC.

Notes on this clone: The same CDR3 is also encoded by other DNA sequences in this sample. The rearrangement links TRBV5-1 to TRBJ2-3; 14 bases are a match to TRBD2. The V gene end was trimmed by 4 bases and the J gene end by 2 bases; junction bases not matched to a gene: 3. CDR1 is SGHRS and CDR2 is YFSETQ in the germline V gene. This CDR3 has 16 residues. The CDR3 loop reads CASSRTSGGSTDTQYF. DNA of the CDR3: TGCGCCAGCAGCCGGACTAGCGGGGGGTCCACAGATACGCAGTATTTT.

This chain links TRBV11-2 with TRBJ1-6; D is unclear. Trimming removed 5 bases at V and 7 bases at J, with 12 bases between. CDR3 size: 14 residues. CDR1 and CDR2 (germline): SGHAT, FQNNGV. CDR3 amino acids: CASSPYIDNSPLHF. The CDR3 coding sequence is TGTGCCAGCAGCCCGTACATCGACAATTCACCCCTCCACTTT.

Comments on this clone: This specimen includes other DNA sequences encoding the same CDR3. The gene calls are TRBV19 and TRBJ1-1; D is possibly TRBD1 (5 bases). Per the germline V gene, CDR1 is LNHDA and CDR2 is SQIVND (reference sequence). The ends were cut back, 3 bases at V and 0 bases at J, with 8 bases in the middle. This CDR3 spans 14 amino acids. CDR3 bases: TGTGCCAGTAGTATCGTGGGGCTGAACACTGAAGCTTTCTTT. This codes for CASSIVGLNTEAFF.

Notes on this clone: The same CDR3 can be traced to other DNA sequences in this sample. This chain connects TRBV29-1 to TRBJ1-1; 8 bases align to TRBD1. The CDR3 consists of 12 residues. Germline V gene sequence: CDR1 SQVTM, CDR2 ANQGSEA. J was trimmed by 4 bases and V by 6 bases; bases with no gene match: 4. Here the CDR3 reads CSVDRGGTEAFF. CDR3 sequence (DNA): TGCAGCGTAGACAGGGGTGGCACTGAAGCTTTCTTT.